There are a few counts of the clone carrying this TCR beta chain. The data are from a study of T-cell reconstitution after alpha-beta-depleted transplantation in children. Researchers prepared the TCRbeta library using unique molecular identifiers, the study reports. TCRdb independently ran MiXCR on the PCR reads; one entry per CDR3 protein. This sample has some 400,000 distinct CDR3 sequences, with 20% found just once. CDR1 is SEHNR and CDR2 is FQNEAQ in the germline V gene (reference sequence). V lost 1 base, J lost 6 bases, and 5 bases stayed unmatched. The CDR3 spans 14 residues. The V gene is TRBV7-9, the J gene TRBJ2-7; 8 bases align to TRBD2. The clonotype was recovered from a human donor who donated a stem cell graft to a child with acute myeloid leukemia. Sequences were derived from PBMCs from the stem cell graft donor, sampled from the stem cell graft. Here the CDR3 DNA reads TGTGCCAGCAGCTTAGGAGGACTAGCAAGCGAGCAGTACTTC. The encoded protein is CASSLGGLASEQYF.